The entry below gives a single T cell receptor beta chain sequence along with its context. The antigen this receptor binds is unknown. No much larger clone exists at a distance of one base, and base qualities are not known. The data stem from a study of CD8+ T cells in alopecia areata (dated by TCRdb to between 2017 and 2018). In terms of the full investigation: Treated patients were enrolled in an open-label pilot trial of oral tofacitinib, 5 to 10 mg twice daily, for moderate-to-severe alopecia areata. Tofacitinib was given for 6 to 18 months, followed by 6 months of follow-up off drug to assess delayed response and recurrence. The study used high-throughput TCRbeta sequencing to examine T cell clonal expansion in alopecia areata, in both the C3H/HeJ mouse model and human patients. Human TCRbeta sequencing covered scalp tissue and sorted CD4+ and CD8+ peripheral blood T cells from patchy and totalis/universalis alopecia areata patients and healthy controls. Biopsies were taken from tofacitinib-treated patients at baseline and again at 4 and 24 weeks into treatment, and several of those patients also had a later scalp biopsy. Scalp clonality was compared among normal scalp (n=4), patchy alopecia areata scalp (n=8), and alopecia totalis/universalis scalp (n=8). RNA came from the PAXgene miRNA kit for fixed scalp, the miRNeasy kit for PBMCs, and the RNeasy kit for mouse skin. Amplification of TCRbeta CDR3 regions was done by immunoSEQ multiplex PCR using 35 Vbeta forward primers and 13 Jbeta reverse primers. Beyond this particular receptor, the publication reports: Compared with normal scalp, lesional scalp, particularly in alopecia totalis/universalis, had higher clonality and more expanded CD8+ clones, which suggests antigenic drive. Resident alphabeta T cells in normal human skin are also sequenced, complicating scalp TCR repertoire analysis, unlike mouse skin dominated by gammadelta T cells. Shared TCR sequences between patients were less evident than in mice, which may be partly attributable to HLA diversity in the patient population.

Libraries were made using the immunoSEQ multiplex PCR assay. RNA was extracted from all samples and reverse transcribed into cDNA as template for TCR sequencing. First-strand cDNA was synthesized with SuperScript III using a 2:1 mix of oligo-dT and random hexamers. A synthetic immune receptor repertoire was used to measure amplification bias, and any remaining bias was corrected computationally. Per the source publication's procedure: Raw reads were preprocessed to remove errors, and CDR3 was defined by IMGT conventions from the conserved cysteine to phenylalanine. To get clonality, Shannon entropy was normalized by log2 of the number of productive unique TCRs and the result was subtracted from 1. Scalp TCRbeta sequences were cross-referenced with sorted blood CD4 and CD8 repertoires so that the CD4 or CD8 identity of scalp clones could be inferred. Entries here come from immuneACCESS through TCRdb and include only in-frame sequences with V and J called. Some clones fail to appear in such tables; in the studies checked, an unresolved V gene covers under half of the shortfall, and the cause of the remainder is unknown. V, J and clone size derive from that table, while D and trimming were established from the DNA sequence. The sample yields about 140,000 clones; roughly 61% were counted once. The ten largest clones take up roughly 6.5% of the sample.

The intended sense of this specimen's time point label: baseline before oral tofacitinib. Peripheral blood and lesional scalp punch biopsies were obtained from patients with alopecia areata. PBMCs were isolated by density centrifugation and stained for CD3, CD4 and CD8, after which CD4+ and CD8+ T cells were sorted on a FACSAria. Cut back by 3 bases and 2 bases, the V and J ends lie 11 bases apart. Reading from cysteine to phenylalanine, the CDR3 counts 14 amino acids. Only the CDR3 region is kept as DNA, spanning 42 bases read in frame from base 1. CDR1 and CDR2, looked up from the germline V gene, are SGDLS and YYNGEE.

This TCR was sampled from a human donor with alopecia areata. The sequence is built from TRBV9 and TRBJ1-1, with the D gene not clear enough to name. The sample consisted of CD4+ T cells sorted from blood, taken at week 0. The DNA sequence is TGTGCCAGCAGCGCCCGGGGTGGAAACACTGAAGCTTTCTTT. Translated, it reads CASSARGGNTEAFF.